The clone carrying this TCR beta chain is a singleton in its sample. RNA totalling roughly 0.5 to 1 ug underwent reverse transcription with random hexamers. Amplification of TCR beta CDR3 used immunoSEQ multiplex PCR across 54 Vbeta and 13 Jbeta. TCRdb re-analysed the immunoSEQ multiplex PCR reads in MiXCR, keeping a single row per CDR3 protein. The data show about 180,000 distinct CDR3 sequences, roughly 92% seen once. This sample was taken from a study of CD8 T cells in Susac syndrome. In blood CD8+ and CD4+ T cells, TCR beta underwent sequencing. The clonotype was recovered from a human donor with multiple sclerosis. Specimen: CD4+ T cells from PBMCs.

CDR3 sequence (DNA): TGTGCCAGCTCACCATCAGGGTCCCGCTACGAGCAGTACTTC. Amino acids: CASSPSGSRYEQYF. The V gene is TRBV18, the J gene TRBJ2-7, with D possibly being TRBD1 (5 bases). This CDR3 contains 14 residues. The germline gives CDR1 KGHSH, CDR2 LQKENI. V was shortened by 2 bases and J by 3 bases, with 11 bases between the two germline ends.